These 25 T cell receptor beta chains were sequenced from one sample in a study of blood T cell repertoires in COVID-19. Sequencing used immunoSEQ multiplex PCR; TCRdb keeps in-frame clones, though not all of them. The repertoire holds fewer than 500,000 clones, with around 91% as singletons. The specimen was PBMCs or T cells enriched from blood (not recorded which). These receptors all stem from a man under 40 who had recovered from COVID-19.

This clone was observed a single time. The chain combines TRBV11-1 with TRBJ2-5; D remains ambiguous. There are 13 residues in the CDR3. Germline CDR1 reads SGHAT; CDR2 reads FQDESV (reference sequence). Deletions cut 5 bases from V and 5 bases from J, with 12 bases between. CDR3 DNA sequence: TGTGCCAGCAGCCTGCTGCTCGGGGAGACCCAGTACTTC. It specifies CASSLLLGETQYF.

The chain couples TRBV7-2 to TRBJ2-7, with D possibly being TRBD2 (5 bases). Trimming removed 4 bases from V and 0 bases from J, with 16 bases in between. The germline V gene encodes CDR1 SGHTA and CDR2 FQGNSA. This CDR3 is 16 amino acids long. The CDR3 protein is CASSWRGHGSSYEQYF. In nucleotides, the CDR3 is TGTGCCAGCAGCTGGAGAGGGCACGGAAGCTCCTACGAGCAGTACTTC.

The V call is TRBV7-9, the J call TRBJ1-6; 9 positions match TRBD1. CDR1 and CDR2 (germline): SEHNR, FQNEAQ (reference sequence). V lost 4 bases to trimming and J lost 5 bases; unmatched junction nucleotides: 3. CDR3 length: 15 residues. The CDR3 DNA reads as TGTGCCAGCAGCTCCTGGACAGGGGATAATTCACCCCTCCACTTT. This gives the protein CASSSWTGDNSPLHF.

This clone appeared once. V gene TRBV18 combines with J gene TRBJ1-2, with 8 bases identical to TRBD1. CDR3 length: 15 amino acids. V shed 2 bases, J shed 6 bases, and the junction held 8 bases outside the gene matches. Germline CDR1 reads KGHSH; CDR2 reads LQKENI. CDR3 amino acids: CASSPSAGGVDGYTF. In DNA, the CDR3 is TGTGCCAGCTCACCATCCGCAGGGGGCGTGGATGGCTACACCTTC.

The chain is built from TRBV15 and TRBJ1-1, with 11 bases matching TRBD1. In germline, CDR1 is LNHNV, CDR2 YYDKDF (reference sequence). The CDR3 covers 15 residues. The J segment lost 7 bases and the V segment lost 4 bases, leaving 8 bases of the junction unmatched. DNA of the CDR3: TGTGCCACCAGCACCCTTGGGACAGGGGGGGTTGAAGCTTTCTTT. This sequence encodes CATSTLGTGGVEAFF.

V and J are TRBV5-1 and TRBJ1-1, with 7 bases that match TRBD1. The CDR3 covers 15 residues. Germline values: CDR1 SGHRS, CDR2 YFSETQ. Germline trimming cut 3 bases from V and 5 bases from J; bases unmatched to any gene: 10. CDR3 DNA: TGCGCCAGCAGCTCCGACCAGGGGGTTGGGACTGAAGCTTTCTTT. It is translated as CASSSDQGVGTEAFF.

This chain uses TRBV4-1 with TRBJ1-1; 8 bases agree with TRBD1. This CDR3 contains 15 residues. With V trimmed by 3 bases and J by 6 bases, 9 bases remained unmatched. The V gene's germline CDR1 is MGHRA and CDR2 YSYEKL. The CDR3 sequence is CASSHTQGAFAEAFF. The DNA for the CDR3 is TGCGCCAGCAGCCACACCCAGGGGGCGTTCGCTGAAGCTTTCTTT.

The V and J genes are TRBV15 and TRBJ2-1, with 9 bases fitting TRBD1. This CDR3 region has 18 residues. Germline V lookup: CDR1 LNHNV, CDR2 YYDKDF (reference sequence). Trimming at V came to 1 base and at J to 2 bases, leaving 9 bases not matched to a gene. The CDR3 DNA is TGTGCCACCAGCAGAGGAAAGCCGGGACAGGGTACCTACAATGAGCAGTTCTTC. As protein: CATSRGKPGQGTYNEQFF. The whole variable domain, remainder taken from reference TRBV15 and TRBJ2-1, is DAMVIQNPRYQVTQFGKPVTLSCSQTLNHNVMYWYQQKSSQAPKLLFHYYDKDFNNEADTPDNFQSRRPNTSFCFLDIRSPGLGDTAMYLCATSRGKPGQGTYNEQFFGPGTRLTVL.

The V and J genes are TRBV12-3 or TRBV12-4 and TRBJ1-1; TRBD1 aligns across 8 bases. The CDR3 runs to 11 residues. Losses at the gene ends were 5 bases for V and 12 bases for J; bases not matched to a gene: 5. CDR3 bases: TGTGCCAGCAGTCTTGGACAGGGTCCTTTCTTT. The encoded protein is CASSLGQGPFF.

Note on this clone: Germline and junction disagree at one end, which may indicate a read error. This chain joins TRBV29-1 and TRBJ2-3, with D possibly TRBD1 on 6 matching bases. The CDR3 has 12 amino acids. From germline, CDR1 is SQVTM and CDR2 ANQGSEA. Here the CDR3 reads CSVEGTTSPKYF. In DNA form, the CDR3 reads TGCAGCGTAGAAGGGACAACTTCCCCGAAGTATTTT.

The gene calls are TRBV27 and TRBJ2-7, with a weak D call TRBD2 (5 bases). This CDR3 has 12 amino acids. Trimming left V 11 bases short and J 3 bases short, with 14 bases between. Germline V gene sequence: CDR1 MNHEY, CDR2 SMNVEV (reference sequence). CDR3 bases: TGTGCCGTCGCGAGCGGAAGCTACGAGCAGTACTTC. Its translation is CAVASGSYEQYF.

This chain connects TRBV6-2 or TRBV6-3 to TRBJ2-7; D not resolved. Trimming cost V 4 bases and J 2 bases, with 12 bases left between them. This CDR3 comprises 14 residues. Germline lookup yields CDR1 MNHEY and CDR2 SVGEGT. The CDR3 DNA reads TGTGCCAGCAGTTCCGTGCCCCAGGCCTACGAGCAGTACTTC. Amino acid sequence: CASSSVPQAYEQYF.

Details on this clone: A read error may account for a junction end that differs from germline. The rearrangement links TRBV19 to TRBJ1-1; the D gene is possibly TRBD1 (6 bases). CDR1 is LNHDA and CDR2 is SQIVND in the germline V gene (reference sequence). The CDR3 is 13 residues long. The CDR3 DNA is TGTGCCAGTAGCCCCCCAGGGGTGAACACTATCGTCTTT. It specifies CASSPPGVNTIVF.

The chain is built from TRBV4-1 and TRBJ1-2; the match to TRBD1 covers 10 bases. V shed 4 bases and J 1 base; nucleotides not matched to a gene: 3. CDR1 and CDR2 (germline): MGHRA, YSYEKL. CDR3 length: 15 residues. This CDR3 is CASSRGQGVNYGYTF. CDR3 nucleotide sequence: TGCGCCAGCAGCCGCGGACAGGGGGTTAACTATGGCTACACCTTC.

The rearrangement uses TRBV9 and TRBJ1-2; D might be TRBD1 (5 bases). The germline V gene encodes CDR1 SGDLS and CDR2 YYNGEE. The CDR3 runs to 15 residues. Trimming took 4 bases from V and 3 from J, leaving 16 bases between them. The CDR3 loop reads CASSTPHGRDYGYTF. The CDR3 bases are TGTGCCAGCAGCACACCCCATGGCAGGGACTATGGCTACACCTTC.

The chain is built from TRBV19 and TRBJ1-2; 9 bases are shared with TRBD1. With 5 bases clipped from V and 5 bases from J, the junction kept 9 bases outside the gene matches. Germline V gene sequence: CDR1 LNHDA, CDR2 SQIVND (reference sequence). The CDR3 extends over 15 amino acids. The chain's CDR3 is CASSPSGQGFYGYTF. CDR3 nucleotides: TGTGCCAGTAGTCCTTCGGGACAGGGCTTTTATGGCTACACCTTC.

This sequence joins TRBV28 and TRBJ2-7; 8 nucleotides match TRBD2. The CDR3 has 15 residues. Losses at the gene ends were 5 bases for V and 6 bases for J; bases not matched to a gene: 12. The germline CDR1 and CDR2 sequences are MDHEN and SYDVKM. The CDR3 sequence: CASSPRLANAGEQYF. CDR3 nucleotide sequence: TGTGCCAGCAGTCCCAGACTAGCGAACGCCGGCGAGCAGTACTTC.

This clone was found once. The chain recombines TRBV10-3 with TRBJ1-2, with TRBD1 identical over 8 bases. The germline V gene encodes CDR1 ENHRY and CDR2 SYGVKD. The CDR3 is made up of 13 amino acids. V lost 6 bases and J lost 7; bases outside the gene matches: 7. CDR3 loop: CAISTGQGGGYTF. In DNA, the CDR3 is TGTGCCATCAGCACCGGACAGGGAGGTGGCTACACCTTC.

This clone was found once. The chain is built from TRBV3-1 (or the pseudogene TRBV3-2) and TRBJ2-7; 10 positions agree with TRBD2. Unmatched junction bases numbered 8, after V lost 2 bases and J lost 4 bases. Germline V gives CDR1 LGHDT, CDR2 YNNKEL (reference sequence). The length of the CDR3 is 16 residues. Here the CDR3 reads CASSQLAGAPEYEQYF. CDR3 nucleotide sequence: TGTGCCAGCAGCCAACTAGCGGGAGCTCCCGAGTACGAGCAGTACTTC.

J is TRBJ2-4 and V is TRBV5-8; 10 bases align to TRBD1. Unmatched junction bases numbered 13, after V lost 4 bases and J lost 0 bases. The CDR3 extends over 19 amino acids. Looked up from germline, CDR1 is SGHTS and CDR2 is YDEGEE. The CDR3 nucleotides are TGTGCCAGCAGCCCCCCCCGGGACAGGGGTTTCCTAGCCAAAAACATTCAGTACTTC. This gives the protein CASSPPRDRGFLAKNIQYF.

The gene calls are TRBV3-1 (or the pseudogene TRBV3-2) and TRBJ2-7; D is unclear. The germline V and J ends were trimmed by 3 bases and 12 bases, with 12 bases remaining between them. Germline V gene lookup returns CDR1 LGHDT and CDR2 YNNKEL (reference sequence). This CDR3 is built from 11 residues. The CDR3 nucleotides are TGTGCCAGCAGCCAGAGTGGAGCCCGGTACTTC. Residues: CASSQSGARYF.

This chain links TRBV7-2 with TRBJ2-3, with D possibly matching TRBD2 (6 bases). Trimming cost V 0 bases and J 0 bases, with 10 bases left between them. The CDR3 has 16 amino acids. In germline, CDR1 is SGHTA, CDR2 FQGNSA. This chain's CDR3 is CASSLAGLPSTDTQYF. The CDR3 DNA is TGTGCCAGCAGCTTAGCGGGACTTCCTAGCACAGATACGCAGTATTTT. Complete variable domain (other parts from reference TRBV7-2 and TRBJ2-3): GAGVSQSPSNKVTEKGKDVELRCDPISGHTALYWYRQSLGQGLEFLIYFQGNSAPDKSGLPSDRFSAERTGGSVSTLTIQRTQQEDSAVYLCASSLAGLPSTDTQYFGPGTRLTVL.

This chain uses TRBV18 with TRBJ2-6, with 8 bases fitting TRBD1. This CDR3 has 17 residues. The ends lost 3 bases at V and 2 bases at J; junction bases unmatched: 6. CDR1 and CDR2 (germline): KGHSH, LQKENI. CDR3 DNA: TGTGCCAGCTCACCGTGGCAGGGGGCGACTGGGGCCAACGTCCTGACTTTC. Protein sequence: CASSPWQGATGANVLTF.

The table lists this clone with a count of one. The chain links TRBV24-1 to TRBJ2-3; TRBD2 matches at 7 bases. The CDR3 contains 14 residues. CDR1 KGHDR and CDR2 SFDVKD come from the germline V gene. With 3 bases clipped from V and 4 bases from J, the junction kept 3 bases outside the gene matches. As DNA, the CDR3 is TGTGCCACCAGTGATCCGGGAGGAGCAGATACGCAGTATTTT. This encodes CATSDPGGADTQYF.

CDR3 coding DNA: TGTGCCATCAATGGACAACCCCAAGAGACCCAGTACTTC. It translates to CAINGQPQETQYF. V is TRBV10-3 and J is TRBJ2-5; TRBD1 might be the D (5 bases). From germline, CDR1 is ENHRY and CDR2 SYGVKD. This CDR3 region has 13 residues. V was cut by 7 bases and J by 1 base, with 10 bases left in between.